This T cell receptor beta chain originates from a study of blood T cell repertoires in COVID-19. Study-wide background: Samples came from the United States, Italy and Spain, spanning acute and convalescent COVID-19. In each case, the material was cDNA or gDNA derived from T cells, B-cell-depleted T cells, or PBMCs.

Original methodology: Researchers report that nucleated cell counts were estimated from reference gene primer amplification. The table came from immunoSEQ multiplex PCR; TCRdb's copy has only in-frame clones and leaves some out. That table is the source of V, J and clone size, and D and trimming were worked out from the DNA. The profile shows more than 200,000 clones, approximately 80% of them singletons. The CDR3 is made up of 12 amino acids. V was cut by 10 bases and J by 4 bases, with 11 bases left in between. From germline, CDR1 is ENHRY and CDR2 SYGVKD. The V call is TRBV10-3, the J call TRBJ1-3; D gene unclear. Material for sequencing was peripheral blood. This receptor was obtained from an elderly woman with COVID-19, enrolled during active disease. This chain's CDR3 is CATSGTGNTIYF. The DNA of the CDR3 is TGTGCCACCTCAGGAACGGGAAACACCATATATTTT.